The 11 T cell receptor beta chains given below trace back to one sample, sequenced in a study of T cells in tumors after PD-1 blockade. Generated by immunoSEQ multiplex PCR, the TCRdb table keeps only in-frame clones and is missing some. This table has 1,500 to 2,000 clones, roughly 73% appearing once. Sequenced here: tumor tissue, sampled after anti-PD-1 treatment. All receptors come from a human donor with basal cell carcinoma.

This chain links TRBV6-2 or TRBV6-3 with TRBJ2-6; D gene unclear. Trimming took off 7 bases at V and 0 bases at J, with 22 bases between the two ends. The CDR3 extends over 19 amino acids. Germline V gene sequence: CDR1 MNHEY, CDR2 SVGEGT. CDR3 protein: CASNPSRVLLSSGANVLTF. The CDR3 coding sequence is TGTGCCAGCAACCCGAGTCGGGTGCTTTTGTCCTCTGGGGCCAACGTCCTGACTTTC.

The chain links TRBV7-3 to TRBJ2-2, with 8 bases aligning to TRBD1. After removal of 4 bases from V and 1 base from J, the junction contained 2 bases not matched to a gene. The CDR3 totals 15 residues. CDR1 and CDR2 from the germline V gene are SGHTA and FQGTGA. The CDR3 nucleotides are TGTGCCAGCAGCTCCGGGACAGGGAACACCGGGGAGCTGTTTTTT. This translates into CASSSGTGNTGELFF.

This chain uses TRBV6-5 with TRBJ1-2, with 7 bases lining up with TRBD1. Trimming removed 4 bases from V and 7 bases from J; junction bases left unmatched: 15. CDR3 length: 16 residues. CDR1 MNHEY and CDR2 SVGAGI come from the germline V gene. The CDR3 spells CASSWVTGRPWGGYTF. In DNA, the CDR3 is TGTGCCAGCAGTTGGGTGACAGGGCGGCCTTGGGGTGGCTACACCTTC.

CDR3 loop: CASSLLGAVDLNYGYTF. The CDR3 DNA is TGTGCCAGCAGCTTACTCGGGGCCGTCGACCTTAACTATGGCTACACCTTC. The chain links TRBV7-8 to TRBJ1-2; D might be TRBD1 (5 bases). V was clipped by 2 bases and J by 1 base, with 17 bases between them. The germline gives CDR1 SGHVS, CDR2 FQNEAQ. There are 17 residues in the CDR3. The variable domain in full, with the rest retrieved from reference TRBV7-8 and TRBJ1-2, is GAGVSQSPRYKVAKRGQDVALRCDPISGHVSLFWYQQALGQGPEFLTYFQNEAQLDKSGLPSDRFFAERPEGSVSTLKIQRTQQEDSAVYLCASSLLGAVDLNYGYTFGSGTRLTVV.

The rearrangement links TRBV24-1 to TRBJ2-1; D is unresolved. This CDR3 region has 11 residues. The V gene's germline CDR1 is KGHDR and CDR2 SFDVKD. The V end was cut by 8 bases, the J end by 7 bases, with 8 bases between. CDR3: CATTLNNEQFF. In DNA, the CDR3 is TGTGCCACCACCCTGAATAATGAGCAGTTCTTC.

The V call is TRBV30, the J call TRBJ2-1; D perhaps matches TRBD2 (5 bases). Germline CDR1 GTSNPN, CDR2 SVGIG (reference sequence). V lost 0 bases, J lost 4 bases, and 16 bases lay in between. The CDR3 length is 16 residues. The CDR3 is CAWSVPNPRGYNEQFF. The DNA of the CDR3 is TGTGCCTGGAGTGTACCCAACCCCAGAGGGTACAATGAGCAGTTCTTC.

J is TRBJ2-7 and V is TRBV28; D is possibly TRBD1 or TRBD2 (5 bases each). Trimming shortened V by 5 bases and J by 3 bases, and 14 bases separated the two germline ends. CDR1 is MDHEN and CDR2 is SYDVKM in the germline V gene. This CDR3 contains 14 residues. This CDR3 is CASSPLRDLYEQYF. The CDR3 DNA sequence: TGTGCCAGCAGTCCCCTCCGGGACCTCTACGAGCAGTACTTC.

This clone is labeled as large (0.1 to 1%). The chain links TRBV5-1 to TRBJ2-1, with 7 nucleotides matching TRBD2. V shed 3 bases, J shed 0 bases, and the junction held 9 bases outside the gene matches. The germline CDR1 and CDR2 sequences are SGHRS and YFSETQ. This CDR3 is 17 amino acids long. The CDR3 loop reads CASSSPEAGSSYNEQFF. CDR3 nucleotides: TGCGCCAGCAGCTCACCCGAAGCGGGAAGCTCCTACAATGAGCAGTTCTTC.

The chain joins TRBV2 to TRBJ2-5; the D gene is possibly TRBD2 (7 bases). Germline values: CDR1 SNHLY, CDR2 FYNNEI. V was cut by 0 bases and J by 4 bases, with 12 bases left in between. The CDR3 contains 15 residues. CDR3 DNA sequence: TGTGCCAGCAGTGAAGCGGGGGGGGCCCGAGAGACCCAGTACTTC. Its translation: CASSEAGGARETQYF.

The V call is TRBV7-9, the J call TRBJ1-3; D ambiguous. This CDR3 is 15 amino acids long. Germline CDR1 and CDR2: SEHNR and FQNEAQ (reference sequence). Trimming removed 1 base from V and 0 bases from J, with 7 bases in between. CDR3 amino acids: CASSLVAFSGNTIYF. In nucleotides, the CDR3 is TGTGCCAGCAGCTTAGTGGCCTTCTCTGGAAACACCATATATTTT.

The chain recombines TRBV5-1 with TRBJ1-2, with a possible D match to TRBD1 (6 bases). V lost 0 bases, J lost 2 bases, and 8 bases lay in between. The germline V gene has CDR1 SGHRS and CDR2 YFSETQ. The CDR3 totals 14 residues. DNA for the CDR3: TGCGCCAGCAGCTTGGGGCAGGGGAACTATGGCTACACCTTC. Amino acid sequence: CASSLGQGNYGYTF.